This passage covers 29 T cell receptor beta chains from one sample sequenced in a study of CD8+ T cells in alopecia areata. Noted treatment: oral pan-JAK inhibitor, 5-10 mg twice daily. Reverse transcription of extracted RNA yielded cDNA, which provided the sequencing template. The protocol was immunoSEQ multiplex PCR, while the TCRdb copy is restricted to in-frame clones and leaves out a portion. Seen here are about 100,000 clones, just under 60% observed once, and the top ten hold around 17%. The sequenced sample was CD8+ T cells sorted from blood, obtained between weeks 55 and 65, from a patient treated with tofacitinib. The receptors derive from a human donor with alopecia areata.

This clone was seen a handful of times. V gene TRBV10-2 combines with J gene TRBJ2-1, with D perhaps TRBD2 (7 bases). Trimming left V 7 bases short and J 9 bases short, with 22 bases between. This CDR3 comprises 15 residues. The germline gives CDR1 WSHSY, CDR2 SAAADI. The CDR3 reads CASTSARDGGPEQFF. The CDR3 DNA reads TGCGCCAGCACCTCCGCACGGGACGGGGGGCCTGAGCAGTTCTTC.

This chain uses TRBV30 with TRBJ2-3; tentatively, D is TRBD2 (7 bases). This CDR3 is 14 amino acids long. The V gene lost 2 bases and the J gene lost 6 bases, with 15 bases spanning the gap. Germline CDR1 GTSNPN, CDR2 SVGIG (reference sequence). CDR3 in amino acids: CAWSRTWGGDTQYF. The CDR3 DNA reads TGTGCCTGGAGTCGTACGTGGGGGGGCGATACGCAGTATTTT. Supplemented by reference TRBV30 and TRBJ2-3, the full variable domain reads SQTIHQWPATLVQPVGSPLSLECTVEGTSNPNLYWYRQAAGRGLQLLFYSVGIGQISSEVPQNLSASRPQDRQFILSSKKLLLSDSGFYLCAWSRTWGGDTQYFGPGTRLTVL.

The chain employs TRBV29-1 and TRBJ1-1; a possible D gene is TRBD1 (6 bases). Germline CDR1 SQVTM, CDR2 ANQGSEA. Trimming left V 6 bases short and J 1 base short, with 12 bases between. The CDR3 contains 13 residues. The CDR3 is CSVGDMGNTEAFF. For the CDR3, the DNA is TGCAGCGTGGGGGACATGGGGAACACTGAAGCTTTCTTT.

The V gene is TRBV4-2, the J gene TRBJ2-7, with a weak D call TRBD2 (6 bases). Looked up from germline, CDR1 is LGHNA and CDR2 is YNFKEQ. The CDR3 contains 15 residues. The V end was cut by 1 base, the J end by 6 bases, with 16 bases between. This CDR3 reads CASSQVVLAHPEQYF. In DNA, the CDR3 is TGTGCCAGCAGCCAAGTCGTCCTAGCGCATCCCGAGCAGTACTTC.

This clone was recorded a few times. The V gene is TRBV7-2, the J gene TRBJ2-3; D uncertain. Trimming took off 10 bases at V and 6 bases at J, with 8 bases between the two ends. Germline V lookup: CDR1 SGHTA, CDR2 FQGNSA. This CDR3 has 10 amino acids. The CDR3 here is CATQRDTQYF. CDR3 coding DNA: TGTGCCACCCAGAGGGATACGCAGTATTTT.

This clone has more than one count but fewer than ten. V is TRBV7-2 and J is TRBJ2-7; no reliable D call. Deletions cut 5 bases from V and 1 base from J, with 12 bases between. CDR3 length: 14 amino acids. Germline V gives CDR1 SGHTA, CDR2 FQGNSA. The CDR3 region has the DNA TGTGCCAGCAGCCCTAGAGGCATTTCCTACGAGCAGTACTTC. Amino acid sequence: CASSPRGISYEQYF.

This clone was detected once. The chain combines TRBV6-4 with TRBJ2-2; D not resolved. The CDR3 extends over 14 amino acids. CDR1 MRHNA and CDR2 SNTAGT come from the germline V gene. The ends were cut back, 2 bases at V and 7 bases at J, with 11 bases in the middle. The CDR3 region is CASSDRVFGGELFF. In DNA, the CDR3 is TGTGCCAGCAGTGACAGGGTTTTCGGCGGGGAGCTGTTTTTT.

The CDR3 here is CASRMRTGIGQPQHF. The CDR3 DNA reads TGTGCCAGCAGGATGCGGACAGGGATAGGTCAGCCCCAGCATTTT. The rearrangement uses TRBV27 and TRBJ1-5; 8 bases are a match to TRBD1. V lost 6 bases, J lost 6 bases, and 10 bases stayed unmatched. CDR3 length: 15 amino acids. From germline, CDR1 is MNHEY and CDR2 SMNVEV (reference sequence).

This clone was picked up a small number of times. The chain couples TRBV5-1 to TRBJ2-5; the D gene is possibly TRBD2 (7 bases). This CDR3 region has 15 residues. CDR1 is SGHRS, CDR2 YFSETQ, per germline. The V end was cut by 0 bases, the J end by 4 bases, with 13 bases between. The CDR3 sequence: CASSLVRGATETQYF. The CDR3 DNA follows: TGCGCCAGCAGCTTGGTACGGGGGGCTACAGAGACCCAGTACTTC.

The V call is TRBV30, the J call TRBJ1-5; D unclear. Germline V CDR1 and CDR2: GTSNPN, SVGIG (reference sequence). The length of the CDR3 is 12 residues. Trimming removed 4 bases from V and 4 bases from J, with 8 bases in between. The CDR3 loop reads CAWTSDNQPQHF. CDR3 in DNA: TGTGCCTGGACGAGTGATAATCAGCCCCAGCATTTT.

This sequence joins TRBV30 and TRBJ2-2, with 9 bases matching TRBD1. Trimming at V came to 5 bases and at J to 2 bases, leaving 3 bases not matched to a gene. Germline CDR1 GTSNPN, CDR2 SVGIG (reference sequence). CDR3 size: 14 residues. The CDR3: CAWGTGNNTGELFF. CDR3 nucleotide sequence: TGTGCCTGGGGGACAGGGAATAACACCGGGGAGCTGTTTTTT.

The rearrangement links TRBV6-1 to TRBJ1-2; D gene uncertain. The CDR3 length is 13 residues. Germline values: CDR1 MNHNS, CDR2 SASEGT. V dropped 10 bases and J dropped 6 bases, with 18 bases sitting between them. The CDR3 protein is CATVGVTEHGYTF. The CDR3 DNA follows: TGTGCCACTGTCGGGGTTACAGAACATGGCTACACCTTC.

The rearrangement uses TRBV7-9 and TRBJ1-1; D is undetermined. The CDR3 spans 15 residues. Germline CDR1 reads SEHNR; CDR2 reads FQNEAQ (reference sequence). V gave up 1 base and J gave up 2 bases, with 11 bases separating them. CDR3 nucleotide sequence: TGTGCCAGCAGCTTAGTTTGGGGAGCCAACACTGAAGCTTTCTTT. Protein: CASSLVWGANTEAFF.

The V and J genes are TRBV4-2 and TRBJ2-7; D gene uncertain. The V end was cut by 3 bases, the J end by 2 bases, with 8 bases between. The CDR3 runs 13 residues. Per the germline V gene, CDR1 is LGHNA and CDR2 is YNFKEQ. The CDR3 is CASSQSAAYEQYF. The CDR3 DNA follows: TGTGCCAGCAGCCAGAGTGCCGCCTACGAGCAGTACTTC.

J is TRBJ2-2 and V is TRBV5-6, with a tentative D call TRBD1 (6 bases). The CDR3 has 17 residues. V lost 4 bases to trimming and J lost 0 bases, with 16 bases between them. Germline lookup yields CDR1 SGHDT and CDR2 YYEEEE. The CDR3 region is CASSGTQGQANTGELFF. The CDR3 DNA follows: TGTGCCAGCAGCGGAACTCAGGGGCAAGCGAACACCGGGGAGCTGTTTTTT.

The CDR3 bases are TGCAGCGTTGAACAGGGAGGGAATGGCTACACCTTC. Protein product: CSVEQGGNGYTF. The chain links TRBV29-1 to TRBJ1-2; D may be TRBD1 (5 bases). The germline V and J ends were trimmed by 2 bases and 6 bases, with 10 bases remaining between them. This CDR3 contains 12 residues. Looked up from germline, CDR1 is SQVTM and CDR2 is ANQGSEA.

Concerning this clone itself: Additional DNA sequences in this sample encode the identical CDR3. V gene TRBV30 combines with J gene TRBJ2-2; D is unclear. The germline CDR1 and CDR2 sequences are GTSNPN and SVGIG (reference sequence). V shed 4 bases and J shed 2 bases, with 5 bases lying between them. CDR3 size: 12 residues. CDR3 residues: CAWTGNTGELFF. In DNA form, the CDR3 reads TGTGCCTGGACAGGAAACACCGGGGAGCTGTTTTTT.

The chain employs TRBV30 and TRBJ2-2; 8 nucleotides line up with TRBD1. This CDR3 comprises 16 residues. V was clipped by 4 bases and J by 3 bases; unmatched bases: 10. The V gene's germline CDR1 is GTSNPN and CDR2 SVGIG (reference sequence). The CDR3 is CAWKKLQQGDTGELFF. Here the CDR3 DNA reads TGTGCCTGGAAAAAGCTCCAACAGGGGGACACCGGGGAGCTGTTTTTT.

The J gene is TRBJ1-4, the V gene TRBV19; 7 bases line up with TRBD1. The germline CDR1 and CDR2 sequences are LNHDA and SQIVND (reference sequence). The CDR3 spans 11 residues. The CDR3 sequence is CAGGRGEKLFF. For the CDR3, the DNA is TGTGCAGGGGGCAGAGGCGAAAAACTGTTTTTT.

The chain has TRBV27 and TRBJ1-1, with D hard to call. CDR3 length: 11 residues. The germline gives CDR1 MNHEY, CDR2 SMNVEV (reference sequence). Deletions cut 6 bases from V and 6 bases from J, with 8 bases between. CDR3 amino acids: CASRYGAEAFF. CDR3 DNA sequence: TGTGCCAGCAGATACGGGGCTGAAGCTTTCTTT.

V is TRBV2 and J is TRBJ2-1; 11 bases are a match to TRBD2. The CDR3 covers 16 residues. CDR1 and CDR2 from the germline V gene are SNHLY and FYNNEI. The ends lost 4 bases at V and 9 bases at J; junction bases unmatched: 11. The CDR3 DNA reads as TGTGCCAGCAGTGGAGGTAGCGGGGGGGCTTATGTTGAGCAGTTCTTC. The encoded protein is CASSGGSGGAYVEQFF.

This chain joins TRBV25-1 and TRBJ1-2, with 8 bases lining up with TRBD1. This CDR3 region has 15 residues. The V segment lost 4 bases and the J segment 3 bases; nucleotides outside the gene matches: 7. Germline V gene lookup returns CDR1 MGHDK and CDR2 SYGVNS. The CDR3: CASSGTGKAYYGYTF. The CDR3 DNA is TGTGCCAGCAGTGGGACAGGGAAAGCCTACTATGGCTACACCTTC.

The gene calls are TRBV25-1 and TRBJ1-5; D is uncertain. The V and J ends lost 3 bases and 4 bases respectively, with 7 bases between them. The CDR3 has 13 residues. The germline V gene encodes CDR1 MGHDK and CDR2 SYGVNS. The CDR3 loop is CASSEDGNQPQHF. The CDR3 nucleotides are TGTGCCAGCAGTGAGGACGGAAATCAGCCCCAGCATTTT.

The V gene is TRBV15, the J gene TRBJ2-2; the D is unclear. The CDR3 covers 16 residues. The V end was cut by 5 bases, the J end by 2 bases, with 15 bases between. CDR1 and CDR2 from the germline V gene are LNHNV and YYDKDF (reference sequence). The CDR3 is CATSGTWGLNTGELFF. The CDR3 region has the DNA TGTGCCACCAGCGGTACATGGGGTTTAAACACCGGGGAGCTGTTTTTT.

This clone came up a few times. The chain's CDR3 is CASSYNRGHGEQFF. The CDR3, as DNA: TGTGCCAGCAGTTACAACAGGGGGCATGGTGAGCAGTTCTTC. The chain uses TRBV6-5 and TRBJ2-1; 9 positions agree with TRBD1. Trimming cost V 2 bases and J 9 bases; bases outside gene matches: 5. The CDR3 contains 14 residues. The V gene's germline CDR1 is MNHEY and CDR2 SVGAGI.

This sequence joins TRBV11-2 and TRBJ2-7; D possibly matches TRBD1 or TRBD2 (6 bases each). Germline V gives CDR1 SGHAT, CDR2 FQNNGV. V was pared by 5 bases and J by 7 bases, with 15 bases between. CDR3 length: 13 residues. CDR3 loop: CASSRGPNREQYF. CDR3 bases: TGTGCCAGCAGCCGGGGGCCAAACAGGGAGCAGTACTTC.

The chain employs TRBV30 and TRBJ1-1; D unresolved. The CDR3 sequence is 13 residues long. Trimming took off 1 base at V and 3 bases at J, with 9 bases between the two ends. CDR1 is GTSNPN, CDR2 SVGIG, per germline (reference sequence). CDR3 coding DNA: TGTGCCTGGAGTGCGGGGATGTACACTGAAGCTTTCTTT. Amino acid sequence: CAWSAGMYTEAFF.

This clone turned up a few times. The V and J genes are TRBV4-1 and TRBJ2-1; TRBD2 matches at 9 bases. The germline gives CDR1 MGHRA, CDR2 YSYEKL. The V and J ends lost 2 bases and 7 bases, in that order; junction bases with no gene match: 18. The CDR3 has 19 residues. The CDR3 nucleotides read TGCGCCAGCAGCCAACCCGGTTCTGGGGCGGGGGGGCCGTTAAATGAGCAGTTCTTC. It codes for CASSQPGSGAGGPLNEQFF.

This chain joins TRBV11-3 and TRBJ2-2; 10 bases map to TRBD2. The CDR3 covers 15 residues. V shed 5 bases and J 4 bases; nucleotides not matched to a gene: 4. Germline-derived CDR1 and CDR2 are SGHNT and YENEEA. The CDR3 region is CASSPLAGFTGELFF. Here the CDR3 DNA reads TGTGCCAGCAGCCCACTAGCGGGGTTCACCGGGGAGCTGTTTTTT. The whole variable domain, remainder taken from reference TRBV11-3 and TRBJ2-2, is EAGVVQSPRYKIIEKKQPVAFWCNPISGHNTLYWYLQNLGQGPELLIRYENEEAVDDSQLPKDRFSAERLKGVDSTLKIQPAELGDSAVYLCASSPLAGFTGELFFGEGSRLTVL.